This T cell receptor beta chain was profiled in a study of Ad26.COV2.S vaccination and SARS-CoV-2 variants. Findings and limits, study-wide: Reportedly, after vaccination the spike-specific CD8+ and CD4+ T cell responses displayed substantial breadth.

Described treatment: some 19 received Ad26.COV2.S at low or high dose, single or two shots; about 5 received placebo; per-sample allocation not given. Day 63 after the first vaccine or placebo injection was the time point for sampling. TCRdb's table, derived via immunoSEQ multiplex PCR, lists solely in-frame clones and lacks some. The table records 440,000 or so clones, 90% of them present only once. This clone was picked up a small number of times. The target antigen is unknown. V shed 3 bases, J shed 0 bases, and the junction held 9 bases outside the gene matches. This CDR3 region has 20 residues. Germline values: CDR1 PRHDT, CDR2 FYEKMQ (reference sequence).

The chain combines TRBV13 with TRBJ2-1; 15 positions match TRBD2. Sequencing was performed on peripheral blood, taken in a trial of Ad26.COV2.S vaccine versus placebo. This receptor was taken from a person aged 18-65 years who received the Ad26.COV2.S COVID-19 vaccine or a placebo. The CDR3 loop reads CASSLYVRTSGRASYNEQFF. The CDR3 DNA reads as TGTGCCAGCAGCTTGTATGTCCGGACTAGCGGGAGGGCCTCCTACAATGAGCAGTTCTTC. The whole variable domain, remainder taken from reference TRBV13 and TRBJ2-1, is AAGVIQSPRHLIKEKRETATLKCYPIPRHDTVYWYQQGPGQDPQFLISFYEKMQSDKGSIPDRFSAQQFSDYHSELNMSSLELGDSALYFCASSLYVRTSGRASYNEQFFGPGTRLTVL.